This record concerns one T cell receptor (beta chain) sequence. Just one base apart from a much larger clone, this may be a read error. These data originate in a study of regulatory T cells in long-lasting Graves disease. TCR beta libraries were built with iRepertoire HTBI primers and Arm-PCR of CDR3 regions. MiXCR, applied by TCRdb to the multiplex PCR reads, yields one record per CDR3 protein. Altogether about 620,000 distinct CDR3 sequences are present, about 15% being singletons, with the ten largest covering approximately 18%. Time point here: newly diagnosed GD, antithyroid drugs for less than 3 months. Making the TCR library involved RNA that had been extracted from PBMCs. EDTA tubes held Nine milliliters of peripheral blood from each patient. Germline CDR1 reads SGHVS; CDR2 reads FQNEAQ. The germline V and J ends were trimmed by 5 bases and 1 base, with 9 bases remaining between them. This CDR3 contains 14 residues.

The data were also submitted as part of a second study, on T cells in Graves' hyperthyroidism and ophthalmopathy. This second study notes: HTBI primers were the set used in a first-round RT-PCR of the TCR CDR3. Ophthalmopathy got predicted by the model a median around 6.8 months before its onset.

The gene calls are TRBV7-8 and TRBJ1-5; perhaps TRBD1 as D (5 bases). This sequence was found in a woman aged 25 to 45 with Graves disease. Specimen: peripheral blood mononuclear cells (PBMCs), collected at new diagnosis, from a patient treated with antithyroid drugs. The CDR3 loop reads CASSKAGSNQPQHF. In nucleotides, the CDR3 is TGTGCCAGCAGCAAAGCAGGGAGCAATCAGCCCCAGCATTTT.